These 32 T cell receptor beta chains originate from one sample sequenced in a study of T-cell reconstitution after alpha-beta-depleted transplantation in children. A TCRbeta library incorporating unique molecular identifiers was prepared. TCRdb re-derived calls from the PCR reads in MiXCR, one entry per CDR3 protein. The sample has hundreds of thousands of distinct CDR3 sequences, approximately 14% seen once. This specimen was PBMCs, taken before TCRalphabeta/CD19-depleted stem cell transplant. These receptors were collected from a girl aged 2-15 years with congenital amegakaryocytic thrombocytopenia, due to receive a stem cell transplant.

Notes on this clonotype: A much larger clone is a single base away; this may be a read error. This sequence joins TRBV7-6 and TRBJ2-7, with D unclear. The CDR3 is 13 amino acids. Germline CDR1 SGHVS, CDR2 FNYEAQ. This chain's CDR3 is CAGSLDLTSEQYF. CDR3 sequence (DNA): TGTGCCGGCAGCTTAGACTTGACGAGCGAGCAGTACTTC.

The chain carries TRBV30 and TRBJ1-5; 11 bases fit TRBD1. This CDR3 is 14 amino acids long. Per germline, CDR1 GTSNPN and CDR2 SVGIG (reference sequence). CDR3 DNA sequence: TGTGCTTTAGCGGACAGGGGGCTTGGGCAGCCCCAGCATTTT. Translated, it gives CALADRGLGQPQHF.

This clonotype occurred many times. V and J are TRBV2 and TRBJ2-1, with 9 bases matching TRBD2. The CDR3 covers 12 residues. V trimming: 9 bases; J trimming: 6 bases; junction bases outside the gene matches: 3. Looked up from germline, CDR1 is SNHLY and CDR2 is FYNNEI. The CDR3 loop is CARTSGPNEQFF. As DNA, the CDR3 is TGTGCCAGGACTAGCGGCCCCAATGAGCAGTTCTTC. The full variable domain, in which reference TRBV2 and TRBJ2-1 provide the parts outside the CDR3, is EPEVTQTPSHQVTQMGQEVILRCVPISNHLYFYWYRQILGQKVEFLVSFYNNEISEKSEIFDDQFSVERPDGSNFTLKIRSTKLEDSAMYFCARTSGPNEQFFGPGTRLTVL.

As for this clonotype: A much larger clone differs from this one at a single base, so this may be a read error. This chain connects TRBV10-3 to TRBJ2-5; D is undetermined. The CDR3 sequence is 14 residues long. V gave up 8 bases and J gave up 2 bases, with 15 bases separating them. The germline V gene has CDR1 ENHRY and CDR2 SYGVKD. This CDR3 reads CAIGSGSTQETQYF. Here the CDR3 DNA reads TGTGCCATCGGTTCGGGCAGTACGCAAGAGACCCAGTACTTC.

This clonotype was detected ten times or more. The chain has TRBV3-1 and TRBJ2-7, with TRBD2 as a possible D gene (5 bases). The CDR3 has 11 residues. CDR1 and CDR2 (germline): LGHDT, YNNKEL (reference sequence). V was clipped by 3 bases and J by 6 bases, with 6 bases between them. CDR3 nucleotide sequence: TGTGCCAGCAGCCATGGAGGCGAGCAGTACTTC. Its protein product is CASSHGGEQYF.

This clonotype was seen at least ten times. The chain links TRBV12-3 or TRBV12-4 to TRBJ2-5; D perhaps matches TRBD2 (5 bases). Trimming took 5 bases from V and 5 from J, leaving 21 bases between them. The CDR3 spans 16 residues. In DNA, the CDR3 is TGTGCCAGCAGTCCGATCGGACGGACTCTAATGGAGACCCAGTACTTC. This translates into CASSPIGRTLMETQYF.

The sample holds many counts of this clonotype. The gene calls are TRBV11-2 and TRBJ1-2; no definite D call. Trimming removed 3 bases at V and 0 bases at J, with 11 bases between. Germline V CDR1 and CDR2: SGHAT, FQNNGV. The CDR3 has 15 amino acids. The CDR3 loop is CASSLSGSANYGYTF. The CDR3 DNA is TGTGCCAGCAGCTTGTCAGGATCAGCTAACTATGGCTACACCTTC.

This clonotype was recorded at least ten times. The chain carries TRBV6-1 and TRBJ2-3; TRBD1 is a possible D gene (6 bases). V lost 4 bases and J 2 bases, leaving 13 bases between the germline ends. The CDR3 runs 15 residues. CDR1 and CDR2 (germline): MNHNS, SASEGT. The CDR3 spells CASSARTEYTDTQYF. As DNA, the CDR3 is TGTGCCAGCAGTGCCCGGACAGAGTACACAGATACGCAGTATTTT.

This clonotype has a count of ten or more. The genes are TRBV7-6 and TRBJ2-7; D is perhaps TRBD1 (7 bases). CDR1 is SGHVS, CDR2 FNYEAQ, per germline. The germline V and J ends were trimmed by 2 bases and 5 bases, with 13 bases remaining between them. The CDR3 totals 14 residues. CDR3 in DNA: TGTGCCAGCAGCTTAAGGAGGGGGCGCGACGAGCAGTACTTC. Protein product: CASSLRRGRDEQYF.

This clonotype was observed once. The CDR3 region has the DNA TGTGCCAGTAAACAGGGCGCAGATACGCAGTATTTT. Residues: CASKQGADTQYF. The gene calls are TRBV12-3 or TRBV12-4 and TRBJ2-3, with D possibly TRBD1 on 6 matching bases. The CDR3 has 12 residues. The V end was cut by 9 bases, the J end by 4 bases, with 11 bases between.

This clonotype was picked up many times. The chain recombines TRBV20-1 with TRBJ2-4, with D perhaps matching TRBD1 (6 bases). Trimming removed 4 bases at V and 8 bases at J, with 21 bases between. CDR3 length equals 15 residues. The germline CDR1 and CDR2 sequences are DFQATT and SNEGSKA (reference sequence). The CDR3 loop reads CSAIRWLGGRDIQYF. The DNA for the CDR3 is TGCAGTGCTATCAGGTGGCTAGGGGGTAGGGACATTCAGTACTTC.

This chain uses TRBV19 with TRBJ2-5; 7 bases map to TRBD1. V shed 8 bases, J shed 1 base, and the junction held 7 bases outside the gene matches. The CDR3 totals 14 residues. Per the germline V gene, CDR1 is LNHDA and CDR2 is SQIVND (reference sequence). The CDR3 nucleotides are TGTGCCAGTCGGACAACAGGGGCCCAAGAGACCCAGTACTTC. Protein product: CASRTTGAQETQYF.

This clonotype was found a few times. The chain links TRBV7-9 to TRBJ1-1; D is perhaps TRBD1 (6 bases). The CDR3 length is 13 residues. Trimming removed 2 bases from V and 8 bases from J, with 12 bases in between. CDR1 is SEHNR, CDR2 FQNEAQ, per germline (reference sequence). The CDR3 DNA follows: TGTGCCAGCAGCTTAATACAGGGCTTGGAAGCTTTCTTT. It yields the protein CASSLIQGLEAFF.

The sample holds a few counts of this clonotype. This chain joins TRBV27 and TRBJ2-4; no clear D. V lost 10 bases to trimming and J lost 0 bases, with 19 bases between them. This CDR3 contains 16 residues. The germline gives CDR1 MNHEY, CDR2 SMNVEV (reference sequence). The CDR3 DNA sequence: TGTGCCATCATAATCCCCCGCTCCTTAGCCAAAAACATTCAGTACTTC. Protein sequence: CAIIIPRSLAKNIQYF.

This clonotype was counted many times. The chain combines TRBV5-1 with TRBJ1-5, with D unresolved. The V end was cut by 1 base, the J end by 2 bases, with 1 base between. The CDR3 contains 12 residues. Germline V CDR1 and CDR2: SGHRS, YFSETQ. CDR3 nucleotide sequence: TGCGCCAGCAGCTTGCGCAATCAGCCCCAGCATTTT. It translates to CASSLRNQPQHF.

Many counts were recorded for this clonotype. The V and J genes are TRBV29-1 and TRBJ2-2; 8 bases match TRBD2. CDR1 is SQVTM and CDR2 is ANQGSEA in the germline V gene. Germline trimming cut 2 bases from V and 3 bases from J; bases unmatched to any gene: 8. CDR3 length: 16 residues. CDR3 sequence (DNA): TGCAGCGTTGAACTAGACTCCGGGAGGGACACCGGGGAGCTGTTTTTT. As protein: CSVELDSGRDTGELFF.

This clonotype has ten or more counts. The J gene is TRBJ2-1, the V gene TRBV25-1; 9 bases are shared with TRBD2. This CDR3 is built from 16 residues. Germline CDR1 is MGHDK and CDR2 is SYGVNS. J gave up 8 bases and V 1 base, and 9 bases lay outside the gene matches. CDR3 residues: CASSEWGTSGLHEQFF. CDR3 in DNA: TGTGCCAGCAGTGAATGGGGTACTAGCGGGTTGCATGAGCAGTTCTTC.

This clonotype was counted ten times or more. V gene TRBV20-1 combines with J gene TRBJ2-7; 9 positions match TRBD2. V was clipped by 3 bases and J by 7 bases; unmatched bases: 13. There are 15 residues in the CDR3. The germline V gene encodes CDR1 DFQATT and CDR2 SNEGSKA (reference sequence). CDR3 region: CSARGTSPFSWEQYF. In DNA, the CDR3 is TGCAGTGCTAGGGGGACTAGCCCCTTTTCATGGGAGCAGTACTTC.

This clonotype was recorded only once. The CDR3 reads CSVVNRDYGLDTQYF. CDR3 DNA: TGCAGCGTTGTTAATCGGGACTATGGGTTAGATACGCAGTATTTT. V is TRBV29-1 and J is TRBJ2-3; 7 positions agree with TRBD2. Trimming cost V 4 bases and J 5 bases; bases outside gene matches: 12. The CDR3 is made up of 15 amino acids. From germline, CDR1 is SQVTM and CDR2 ANQGSEA.

This clonotype was counted ten times or more. The chain has TRBV5-1 and TRBJ2-2; D unclear. The CDR3 is made up of 13 amino acids. Deletions cut 3 bases from V and 4 bases from J, with 7 bases between. Germline assignment: CDR1 SGHRS and CDR2 YFSETQ. The chain's CDR3 is CASSWRTTGELFF. In nucleotides, the CDR3 is TGCGCCAGCAGCTGGCGTACCACCGGGGAGCTGTTTTTT. The complete variable domain, with remaining parts taken from reference TRBV5-1 and TRBJ2-2, reads KAGVTQTPRYLIKTRGQQVTLSCSPISGHRSVSWYQQTPGQGLQFLFEYFSETQRNKGNFPGRFSGRQFSNSRSEMNVSTLELGDSALYLCASSWRTTGELFFGEGSRLTVL.

This clonotype was detected ten times or more. J is TRBJ1-5 and V is TRBV5-1, with TRBD1 matching over 7 bases. V shed 2 bases and J 5 bases; nucleotides not matched to a gene: 4. Germline V gene lookup returns CDR1 SGHRS and CDR2 YFSETQ. This CDR3 contains 14 residues. The CDR3 nucleotides read TGCGCCAGCAGCTTAGGCAGGGGGGATCAGCCCCAGCATTTT. It is translated as CASSLGRGDQPQHF.

The table lists this clonotype with many counts. The chain has TRBV6-1 and TRBJ1-2; TRBD1 aligns across 7 bases. This CDR3 is 15 amino acids long. CDR1 and CDR2 (germline): MNHNS, SASEGT. V shed 4 bases and J 0 bases; nucleotides not matched to a gene: 5. The CDR3 coding sequence is TGTGCCAGCAGTGCCTCCGGGACAGCTAACTATGGCTACACCTTC. Translating gives CASSASGTANYGYTF.

The sample holds many counts of this clonotype. The chain links TRBV28 to TRBJ2-5, with TRBD1 identical over 7 bases. Germline lookup yields CDR1 MDHEN and CDR2 SYDVKM. The CDR3 is made up of 15 amino acids. The V gene end was trimmed by 4 bases and the J gene end by 5 bases; junction bases not matched to a gene: 10. The CDR3 coding sequence is TGTGCCAGCAGTTCCCAGGACAGGATTGGCGAGACCCAGTACTTC. Protein: CASSSQDRIGETQYF. The whole variable domain, remainder taken from reference TRBV28 and TRBJ2-5, is DVKVTQSSRYLVKRTGEKVFLECVQDMDHENMFWYRQDPGLGLRLIYFSYDVKMKEKGDIPEGYSVSREKKERFSLILESASTNQTSMYLCASSSQDRIGETQYFGPGTRLLVL.

This clonotype was observed a few times. The rearrangement joins TRBV18 to TRBJ2-1; D remains unclear. This CDR3 spans 16 amino acids. Germline CDR1 reads KGHSH; CDR2 reads LQKENI. Trimming left V 0 bases short and J 3 bases short, with 12 bases between. The CDR3 protein is CASSPPVASLYNEQFF. CDR3 DNA sequence: TGTGCCAGCTCACCACCAGTAGCTTCCCTCTACAATGAGCAGTTCTTC.

V usage is TRBV6-2 or TRBV6-3 and J usage is TRBJ2-3; 11 nucleotides agree with TRBD2. V gave up 5 bases and J gave up 2 bases; unmatched junction bases: 6. This CDR3 spans 16 amino acids. CDR1 and CDR2 from the germline V gene are MNHEY and SVGEGT. This CDR3 is CASSELAGGPTDTQYF. Written as DNA, the CDR3 is TGTGCCAGCAGTGAGCTAGCGGGAGGACCCACAGATACGCAGTATTTT.

The V call is TRBV20-1, the J call TRBJ1-1; D may be TRBD1 (6 bases). CDR1 DFQATT and CDR2 SNEGSKA come from the germline V gene (reference sequence). This CDR3 spans 15 amino acids. The ends were cut back, 2 bases at V and 4 bases at J, with 17 bases in the middle. In nucleotides, the CDR3 is TGCAGTGCTAGAACCCTTAAGGGGGGTCTCACTGAAGCTTTCTTT. Its translation is CSARTLKGGLTEAFF.

V and J are TRBV28 and TRBJ2-3; the D gene is possibly TRBD2 (6 bases). The germline CDR1 and CDR2 sequences are MDHEN and SYDVKM. The CDR3 has 15 residues. V lost 3 bases and J lost 5, with 15 bases in between. The CDR3 DNA follows: TGTGCCAGCAGTTTGGAGGGAGTCGCGATAGATACGCAGTATTTT. As protein: CASSLEGVAIDTQYF.

There are many counts of this clonotype. The chain couples TRBV5-1 to TRBJ2-5, with a weak D call TRBD1 (6 bases). The V end was cut by 4 bases, the J end by 1 base, with 11 bases between. Per germline, CDR1 SGHRS and CDR2 YFSETQ. This CDR3 is built from 14 residues. CDR3 amino acids: CASSVTGSQETQYF. In nucleotides, the CDR3 is TGCGCCAGCAGCGTGACAGGATCCCAAGAGACCCAGTACTTC. Together with reference TRBV5-1 and TRBJ2-5, the CDR3 gives the full variable domain: KAGVTQTPRYLIKTRGQQVTLSCSPISGHRSVSWYQQTPGQGLQFLFEYFSETQRNKGNFPGRFSGRQFSNSRSEMNVSTLELGDSALYLCASSVTGSQETQYFGPGTRLLVL.

This rearrangement joins TRBV7-9 to TRBJ2-1, with a possible D match to TRBD2 (5 bases). This CDR3 is 15 amino acids long. Germline assignment: CDR1 SEHNR and CDR2 FQNEAQ (reference sequence). The germline V and J ends were trimmed by 8 bases and 0 bases, with 14 bases remaining between them. The DNA for the CDR3 is TGTGCCAGCCCCTACGAGGGCAGCTCCTACAATGAGCAGTTCTTC. Translation gives CASPYEGSSYNEQFF.

This clonotype was observed many times. The chain uses TRBV21-1 and TRBJ2-5. TRBV21-1 is designated a pseudogene. CDR3 length: 11 residues. In DNA, the CDR3 is TGTGCCAGCCCCTTGGCTACGACCCAGTACTTC. Encoded protein: CASPLATTQYF.

The V call is TRBV30, the J call TRBJ2-2, with 7 bases aligning to TRBD1. The trim removed 4 bases at V and 6 bases at J, leaving 11 bases unmatched. The CDR3 contains 15 residues. Germline CDR1 GTSNPN, CDR2 SVGIG (reference sequence). CDR3 in DNA: TGTGCCTGGATCCCCAAGGACAGGTTGGCCGGGGAGCTGTTTTTT. Encoded protein: CAWIPKDRLAGELFF.

This clonotype appeared many times. The chain combines TRBV5-1 with TRBJ2-1; no clear D. The CDR3 sequence is 12 residues long. The germline V gene encodes CDR1 SGHRS and CDR2 YFSETQ. Trimming took 2 bases from V and 7 from J, leaving 7 bases between them. The CDR3 DNA follows: TGCGCCAGCAGCTTAGGCGCGAATGAGCAGTTCTTC. Its protein is CASSLGANEQFF.